Listed below are T cell receptor beta chains from one sample, sequenced in a study of blood T cell repertoires in COVID-19. The table came from immunoSEQ multiplex PCR; TCRdb's copy has only in-frame clones and leaves some out. The data show 200,000 to 300,000 clones, with roughly 84% seen just once and 2% to 2.5% held by the top ten. Sequenced input: peripheral blood. All receptors come from a man between 40 and 49 years old who had recovered from COVID-19. Both conserved end residues are part of each CDR3. D genes are given only for firm matches. Size values are once, few and many counts, or a class for expanded clones, and some rows have none.

v_call,cdr3_length,d_call,j_call,clone_size,cdr3_aa,cdr3_nt
TRBV6-1,13,NA,TRBJ1-2,NA,CASSEESLGGYTF,TGTGCCAGCAGTGAAGAGAGTCTAGGTGGCTACACCTTC
TRBV24-1,12,NA,TRBJ2-3,NA,CATSAPIDTQYF,TGTGCCACCAGTGCGCCTATCGATACGCAGTATTTT
TRBV6-5,14,TRBD2,TRBJ2-7,NA,CARTPGLVSHEQYF,TGTGCCAGGACCCCGGGACTAGTTTCCCACGAGCAGTACTTC
TRBV16,16,TRBD1,TRBJ1-2,NA,CASSQSGTGLNYGYTF,TGTGCCAGCAGCCAATCCGGGACAGGACTTAACTATGGCTACACCTTC
TRBV19,12,NA,TRBJ2-3,once,CASSESGDTQYF,TGTGCCAGTAGCGAATCGGGAGATACGCAGTATTTT
TRBV10-3,15,NA,TRBJ2-7,NA,CAVSGGDGFSYEQYF,TGTGCCGTATCCGGGGGTGACGGCTTCTCCTACGAGCAGTACTTC
TRBV5-4,11,NA,TRBJ2-7,NA,CASSSSYEQYF,TGTGCCAGCAGCTCTTCCTACGAGCAGTACTTC
TRBV3-1/TRBV3-2,13,NA,TRBJ2-3,NA,CASSQVQTDTQYF,TGTGCCAGCAGCCAAGTTCAGACAGATACGCAGTATTTT
TRBV7-2,13,NA,TRBJ2-1,NA,CASSVQGYNEQFF,TGTGCCAGCAGCGTACAGGGATACAATGAGCAGTTCTTC
TRBV10-3,16,NA,TRBJ2-1,once,CAISDRRTPRYNEQFF,TGTGCCATCAGCGACCGGAGGACTCCCCGATACAATGAGCAGTTCTTC
TRBV16,16,NA,TRBJ1-1,once,CASSQGGEGRNTEAFF,TGTGCCAGCAGCCAGGGGGGGGAGGGCCGGAACACTGAAGCTTTCTTT
TRBV18,15,TRBD2,TRBJ2-7,NA,CASSPGTSGFYEQYF,TGTGCCAGCTCGCCCGGGACTAGCGGTTTTTACGAGCAGTACTTC
TRBV5-1,16,NA,TRBJ1-3,NA,CASHPGRVASGNTIYF,TGCGCCAGCCACCCCGGTCGGGTGGCCTCTGGAAACACCATATATTTT
TRBV3-1/TRBV3-2,12,NA,TRBJ1-1,once,CASSQAHTEAFF,TGTGCCAGCAGCCAAGCTCACACTGAAGCTTTCTTT
TRBV19,15,NA,TRBJ1-5,NA,CASSIVPGSNQPQHF,TGTGCCAGTAGTATCGTTCCAGGGAGCAATCAGCCCCAGCATTTT
TRBV2,14,NA,TRBJ2-5,NA,CASSEDPGQETQYF,TGTGCCAGCAGTGAAGATCCGGGTCAAGAGACCCAGTACTTC
TRBV6-5,16,TRBD2,TRBJ2-1,NA,CASSFFSGGSYNEQFF,TGTGCCAGCAGTTTTTTTAGCGGGGGTTCCTACAATGAGCAGTTCTTC
TRBV7-2,14,TRBD1,TRBJ2-7,NA,CASSPGTGLGEQYF,TGTGCCAGCAGCCCCGGGACAGGTTTGGGGGAGCAGTACTTC